The rows below give T cell receptor beta chains drawn from one sample of a study of cytomegalovirus exposure and HLA in healthy donors. This table comes from immunoSEQ multiplex PCR, and its TCRdb copy is limited to in-frame clones, with some not included. The data show under 200,000 clones, with 79% seen just once and approximately 0.7% held by the top ten. Sequencing was performed on PBMCs. The receptor set was obtained from a woman between 40 and 55 years old in good health and CMV-seronegative. Each CDR3 is given with its conserved first and last residue. The D gene is left open where the match is weak. The listing skips clone size in some rows; elsewhere it reads once, few, many or a size class.

cdr3_aa cdr3_nt j_call v_call clone_size d_call
CASSPSGTSGMGEQFF TGTGCCAGCTCACCATCCGGGACTAGCGGGATGGGGGAGCAGTTCTTC TRBJ2-1 TRBV18 . TRBD2
CASSWHHYGYTF TGTGCCAGCTCCTGGCACCACTATGGCTACACCTTC TRBJ1-2 TRBV7-2 . .
CATSRMGRHQPQHF TGTGCCACCAGCAGAATGGGGCGCCATCAGCCCCAGCATTTT TRBJ1-5 TRBV15 few .
CASSLGAQPGDEQFF TGCGCCAGCAGCTTGGGAGCCCAGCCGGGGGATGAGCAGTTCTTC TRBJ2-1 TRBV5-1 . .
CASSYDRGDTGELFF TGTGCCAGCAGTTACGACAGGGGGGACACCGGGGAGCTGTTTTTT TRBJ2-2 TRBV6-6 . TRBD1
CASSQDWGLAGFGTEQYF TGTGCCAGCAGCCAAGATTGGGGACTAGCGGGATTCGGTACCGAGCAGTACTTC TRBJ2-7 TRBV4-2 . TRBD2
CASSLAPLAGGNNEQFF TGTGCCAGCAGCTTAGCCCCTCTAGCGGGAGGGAACAATGAGCAGTTCTTC TRBJ2-1 TRBV27 . TRBD2
CASSLEGFTGELFF TGTGCCAGCAGCCTGGAGGGGTTTACCGGGGAGCTGTTTTTT TRBJ2-2 TRBV6-5 . .
CASSFNSGRTNGQYF TGCGCCAGCAGCTTCAATAGCGGGAGAACAAACGGGCAGTACTTC TRBJ2-7 TRBV5-1 . TRBD2
CASSTPLGLQNTGELFF TGCGCCAGCAGCACCCCCCTGGGACTACAAAACACCGGGGAGCTGTTTTTT TRBJ2-2 TRBV5-1 . TRBD2
CASSPSPRGSGNTIYF TGTGCCAGCTCACCAAGTCCGCGAGGTTCAGGAAACACCATATATTTT TRBJ1-3 TRBV18 . .
CASSPRTSGGETQYF TGTGCCAGCAGCCCACGGACTAGCGGGGGGGAGACCCAGTACTTC TRBJ2-5 TRBV5-4 once TRBD2